The 21 T cell receptor beta chains presented below share a single source sample, sequenced in a study of PD-1 blockade in classical Hodgkin lymphoma. Time point indicated: cycle 4 day 1 (C4D1), after five to seven weeks of nivolumab. Brentuximab vedotin exposure varied among the patients, all of whom had relapsed after autologous stem cell transplantation. Generated by immunoSEQ multiplex PCR, the TCRdb table keeps only in-frame clones and is missing some. Here the sample spans roughly 49,000 clones, roughly 89% being singletons. This material consisted of peripheral blood mononuclear cells (PBMCs), taken before the fourth cycle of nivolumab. Every receptor here comes from a human donor with classical Hodgkin lymphoma.

V is TRBV6-1 and J is TRBJ2-5; D uncertain. Germline CDR1 and CDR2: MNHNS and SASEGT. The V end lost 6 bases, the J end lost 4 bases, and 12 bases lay between the germline ends. The CDR3 spans 13 residues. The CDR3 DNA is TGTGCCAGCAGCAGTCCACCAGTAGAGACCCAGTACTTC. It encodes CASSSPPVETQYF.

The chain carries TRBV6-5 and TRBJ1-1; D is possibly TRBD1 (6 bases). V was cut by 4 bases and J by 5 bases, with 14 bases left in between. The length of the CDR3 is 14 residues. Germline V gives CDR1 MNHEY, CDR2 SVGAGI. The CDR3 spells CASSFHRDGTEAFF. Written as DNA, the CDR3 is TGTGCCAGCAGTTTCCACAGGGATGGGACTGAAGCTTTCTTT.

The V gene is TRBV19, the J gene TRBJ1-5; D uncertain. Germline assignment: CDR1 LNHDA and CDR2 SQIVND (reference sequence). V dropped 0 bases and J dropped 5 bases, with 11 bases sitting between them. The CDR3 has 15 residues. Here the CDR3 reads CASSIEAGRDQPQHF. For the CDR3, the DNA is TGTGCCAGTAGTATAGAGGCAGGAAGGGATCAGCCCCAGCATTTT.

The J gene is TRBJ1-5, the V gene TRBV2, with 8 bases aligning to TRBD1. The CDR3 has 14 residues. Germline V CDR1 and CDR2: SNHLY, FYNNEI. V lost 6 bases, J lost 6 bases, and 7 bases stayed unmatched. CDR3 sequence (DNA): TGTGCCAGCAGCTGGACAGGGCAGGCTCAGCCCCAGCATTTT. Translating gives CASSWTGQAQPQHF. Complete variable domain (other parts from reference TRBV2 and TRBJ1-5): EPEVTQTPSHQVTQMGQEVILRCVPISNHLYFYWYRQILGQKVEFLVSFYNNEISEKSEIFDDQFSVERPDGSNFTLKIRSTKLEDSAMYFCASSWTGQAQPQHFGDGTRLSIL.

The chain combines TRBV6-4 with TRBJ2-1; 10 bases line up with TRBD2. CDR3 length: 15 residues. With 6 bases clipped from V and 9 bases from J, the junction kept 11 bases outside the gene matches. The germline gives CDR1 MRHNA, CDR2 SNTAGT. CDR3 bases: TGTGCCAGCAGCGCTAGCGGGGGCCAAGGCACTGAGCAGTTCTTC. Amino acid sequence: CASSASGGQGTEQFF.

The V and J genes are TRBV4-1 and TRBJ2-7; D remains ambiguous. CDR3 length: 14 amino acids. The germline V gene encodes CDR1 MGHRA and CDR2 YSYEKL. With 5 bases removed from V and 0 bases from J, the gap between germline ends came to 11 bases. The CDR3 DNA is TGCGCCAGCAGCGAAGTGCAAAGCTCCTACGAGCAGTACTTC. This codes for CASSEVQSSYEQYF.

The chain employs TRBV11-1 and TRBJ2-7; D may be TRBD1 or TRBD2 (5 bases each). Trimming pared 2 bases from V and 4 bases from J, leaving 12 bases between. The CDR3 contains 14 residues. The germline CDR1 and CDR2 sequences are SGHAT and FQDESV (reference sequence). CDR3 amino acids: CASSLNGDPYEQYF. CDR3 DNA sequence: TGTGCCAGCAGCTTAAACGGGGACCCTTACGAGCAGTACTTC.

In its sample, this clone was seen once. The rearrangement links TRBV9 to TRBJ1-1; TRBD1 is a possible D gene (6 bases). From germline, CDR1 is SGDLS and CDR2 YYNGEE. The CDR3 has 14 amino acids. The ends were cut back, 4 bases at V and 9 bases at J, with 19 bases in the middle. CDR3 nucleotides: TGTGCCAGCAGCTCTGGACAGTTAGATCCGCAAGCTTTCTTT. It is translated as CASSSGQLDPQAFF. Full variable domain (rest looked up from reference TRBV9 and TRBJ1-1): DSGVTQTPKHLITATGQRVTLRCSPRSGDLSVYWYQQSLDQGLQFLIQYYNGEERAKGNILERFSAQQFPDLHSELNLSSLELGDSALYFCASSSGQLDPQAFFGQGTRLTVV.

This CDR3 is CASSLYLAGAYEQYF. In nucleotides, the CDR3 is TGTGCCAGCAGTTTATATCTAGCGGGAGCCTACGAGCAGTACTTC. The rearrangement uses TRBV27 and TRBJ2-7; the match to TRBD2 covers 10 bases. The germline CDR1 and CDR2 sequences are MNHEY and SMNVEV (reference sequence). V shed 1 base, J shed 2 bases, and the junction held 2 bases outside the gene matches. The CDR3 sequence is 15 residues long.

The chain employs TRBV6-5 and TRBJ2-7; 7 bases are a match to TRBD2. Losses at the gene ends were 2 bases for V and 4 bases for J; bases not matched to a gene: 5. The CDR3 contains 14 residues. Germline CDR1 reads MNHEY; CDR2 reads SVGAGI. For the CDR3, the DNA is TGTGCCAGCAGTTACGTTGGGAGGGTTTACGAGCAGTACTTC. Its protein is CASSYVGRVYEQYF.

The chain is built from TRBV28 and TRBJ2-1; weak D call: TRBD2 (6 bases). Per germline, CDR1 MDHEN and CDR2 SYDVKM. Between the trimmed V and J ends, which lost 4 bases and 9 bases, there was a span of 7 bases. The CDR3 sequence is 11 residues long. CDR3 bases: TGTGCCAGCAGTTCGACTAGTGAGCAGTTCTTC. Its protein product is CASSSTSEQFF.

The DNA of the CDR3 is TGTGCCAGCAGTCCCCCGACAGGGATCTATGAAAAACTGTTTTTT. It translates to CASSPPTGIYEKLFF. The chain joins TRBV28 to TRBJ1-4, with 7 bases fitting TRBD1. Trimming took 5 bases from V and 6 from J; bases not matched to a gene: 9. CDR3 length: 15 amino acids. Germline CDR1 is MDHEN and CDR2 is SYDVKM.

This clone was recorded a few times. The chain employs TRBV20-1 and TRBJ2-1; D ambiguous. CDR3 length: 11 residues. The V end was cut by 4 bases, the J end by 8 bases, with 9 bases between. In germline, CDR1 is DFQATT, CDR2 SNEGSKA (reference sequence). The CDR3 region is CSATLDYEQFF. DNA of the CDR3: TGCAGTGCTACCCTCGACTATGAGCAGTTCTTC.

This chain links TRBV23-1 with TRBJ2-1, with 10 bases aligning to TRBD2. TRBV23-1 is known as an ORF, though its function is uncertain. The CDR3 runs to 16 residues. The J segment lost 4 bases and the V segment lost 8 bases, leaving 11 bases of the junction unmatched. For the CDR3, the DNA is TGCGCCAGCTGTTCGCAAACTAGCGGGAATTACAATGAGCAGTTCTTC. This codes for CASCSQTSGNYNEQFF.

The rearrangement joins TRBV19 to TRBJ2-3, with D possibly matching TRBD2 (5 bases). Germline-derived CDR1 and CDR2 are LNHDA and SQIVND (reference sequence). V was shortened by 2 bases and J by 0 bases, with 21 bases between the two germline ends. The length of the CDR3 is 19 residues. CDR3 sequence (DNA): TGTGCCAGTAGTATATGGGCAGAGACTACCAGTGCTAGCACAGATACGCAGTATTTT. Translated, it gives CASSIWAETTSASTDTQYF. Supplemented by reference TRBV19 and TRBJ2-3, the full variable domain reads DGGITQSPKYLFRKEGQNVTLSCEQNLNHDAMYWYRQDPGQGLRLIYYSQIVNDFQKGDIAEGYSVSREKKESFPLTVTSAQKNPTAFYLCASSIWAETTSASTDTQYFGPGTRLTVL.

V usage is TRBV6-6 and J usage is TRBJ1-5; perhaps TRBD1 as D (5 bases). CDR1 and CDR2 (germline): MNHNY, SVGAGI (reference sequence). The ends were cut back, 5 bases at V and 7 bases at J, with 12 bases in the middle. The CDR3 runs 13 residues. The CDR3 DNA reads as TGTGCCAGCAGTAAGGACATGAGACAGCCCCAGCATTTT. This encodes CASSKDMRQPQHF.

The genes are TRBV4-1 and TRBJ2-7; TRBD2 matches 7 bases. After removal of 1 base from V and 2 bases from J, the junction contained 5 bases not matched to a gene. Germline assignment: CDR1 MGHRA and CDR2 YSYEKL. This CDR3 is built from 15 residues. The CDR3, as DNA: TGCGCCAGCAGCCAAGGGACGGGAGGAGCCTACGAGCAGTACTTC. Translated, it gives CASSQGTGGAYEQYF.

The rearrangement joins TRBV27 to TRBJ2-3; 8 bases match TRBD2. V lost 4 bases, J lost 10 bases, and 10 bases stayed unmatched. The CDR3 is made up of 14 amino acids. Germline V gives CDR1 MNHEY, CDR2 SMNVEV (reference sequence). The CDR3 bases are TGTGCCAGCAGTTGGGAAGCGGGAGAATGGCCGCAGTATTTT. It codes for CASSWEAGEWPQYF.

CDR3 residues: CASSLRTSSITDTQYF. The CDR3 DNA reads TGTGCCAGCAGCTTAAGGACTAGCAGCATAACAGATACGCAGTATTTT. The rearrangement uses TRBV7-6 and TRBJ2-3, with 8 bases lining up with TRBD2. The CDR3 extends over 16 amino acids. Germline CDR1 and CDR2: SGHVS and FNYEAQ. V shed 2 bases and J 3 bases; nucleotides not matched to a gene: 7.

The rearrangement uses TRBV9 and TRBJ2-5, with 9 bases fitting TRBD1. Unmatched junction bases numbered 5, after V lost 3 bases and J lost 2 bases. There are 15 residues in the CDR3. The germline CDR1 and CDR2 sequences are SGDLS and YYNGEE. The CDR3 spells CASSAGQGGQETQYF. The CDR3 bases are TGTGCCAGCAGCGCGGGACAGGGAGGGCAAGAGACCCAGTACTTC.

The chain employs TRBV13 and TRBJ2-2; the match to TRBD2 covers 10 bases. J was trimmed by 2 bases and V by 3 bases; bases with no gene match: 9. The CDR3 runs 18 residues. Germline CDR1 PRHDT, CDR2 FYEKMQ (reference sequence). CDR3 amino acids: CASSFDLGLAFNTGELFF. CDR3 sequence (DNA): TGTGCCAGCAGCTTCGATCTGGGACTAGCGTTTAACACCGGGGAGCTGTTTTTT.